This T cell receptor (beta chain) is drawn from a study of CD8+ T cells in alopecia areata. V lost 5 bases, J lost 7 bases, and 7 bases stayed unmatched. The CDR3 extends over 14 amino acids. Germline assignment: CDR1 MNHEY and CDR2 SVGAGI. It was from alopecia areata patients that lesional scalp punch biopsies and peripheral blood were collected. Separation by sorting yielded CD4+ and CD8+ T cells from PBMCs. RNA extraction was followed by reverse transcription into cDNA, which acted as the sequencing template. TCRdb keeps only in-frame clones here, not all; method: immunoSEQ multiplex PCR. This sample has hundreds of thousands of clones, with around 62% found just once.

This sequence originates from a human donor with alopecia areata. The sample here was CD4+ T cells sorted from blood, taken at week 0. The genes are TRBV6-5 and TRBJ2-1, with 8 nucleotides matching TRBD2. CDR3 in DNA: TGTGCCAGCAGTCGTCCGGGACTAGGTAATGAGCAGTTCTTC. Translating gives CASSRPGLGNEQFF.